This T cell receptor (beta chain) was recorded in a study of cytomegalovirus exposure and HLA in healthy donors. Whole-study results and caveats: When analyzed later, a missense DCLRE1C variant was found to be linked to TCR beta V- and J-gene trimming. When a later analysis was performed, an Asian-associated ancestry cluster reportedly had fewer N-insertions than the roughly 690-donor mean. Later analysis showed TCR association rates varying by HLA locus, highest for DRB1 and lowest for HLA-C.

With respect to this clone: What it binds is unknown.

The PCR was carried out with 60 Vbeta primers and 13 Jbeta primers. TCRdb's table, derived via immunoSEQ multiplex PCR, lists solely in-frame clones and lacks some. This listing includes under 150,000 clones. The V gene end was trimmed by 5 bases and the J gene end by 6 bases; junction bases not matched to a gene: 10. This CDR3 is built from 15 residues. Looked up from germline, CDR1 is KGHSH and CDR2 is LQKENI. Each donor was healthy, and each was a bone marrow donor. Sequenced material: PBMCs. The gene calls are TRBV18 and TRBJ2-7; 10 nucleotides align to TRBD1. This TCR was recovered from a middle-aged woman in good health and CMV-seronegative. The CDR3 region has the DNA TGTGCCAGCTCAAATGACAGGGGGCTCTCGTCCGAGCAGTACTTC. It encodes CASSNDRGLSSEQYF.